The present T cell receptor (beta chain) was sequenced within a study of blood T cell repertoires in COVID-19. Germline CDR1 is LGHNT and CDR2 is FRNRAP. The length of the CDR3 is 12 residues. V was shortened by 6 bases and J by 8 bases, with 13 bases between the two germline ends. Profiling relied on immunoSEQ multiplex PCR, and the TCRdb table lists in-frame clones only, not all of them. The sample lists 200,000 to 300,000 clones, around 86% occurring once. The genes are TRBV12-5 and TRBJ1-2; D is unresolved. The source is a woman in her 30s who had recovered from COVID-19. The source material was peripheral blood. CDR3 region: CASGHTPEGYTF. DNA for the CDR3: TGTGCTAGTGGCCACACACCGGAGGGCTACACCTTC.